The clone carrying this T cell receptor (beta chain) has more than one count but fewer than ten. No antigen is known for it. Germline loops: CDR1 SGHRS, CDR2 YFSETQ. The V and J ends lost 4 bases and 3 bases, in that order; junction bases with no gene match: 11. This CDR3 has 16 amino acids. This specimen comes from a study of T cells after yellow fever vaccination. Study conclusions and caveats: Boosting was followed by the reappearance of most primary-vaccination clones (about 96% CD4, about 90% CD8). Abundant bulk-derived clonotypes could contaminate FACS-sorted repertoires. CD4 and CD8 compartments shared a small share of clonotypes.

By 5'RACE template switching, TCR cDNA was produced, with a universal primer site and UMIs added in the process. TCRdb re-analysed the 5' RACE reads in MiXCR, keeping a single row per CDR3 protein. Of some 110,000 distinct CDR3 sequences in the sample, under 8.5% were seen once. The clonotype was recovered from a man between 18 and 29 years old who received the YFV17D yellow fever vaccine. This chain joins TRBV5-1 and TRBJ2-5, with 8 positions matching TRBD1. Sample: CD4+ T cells sorted from PBMCs, taken more than 8 days after the first yellow fever vaccination. This CDR3 reads CASSRGLQGAKETQYF. Written as DNA, the CDR3 is TGCGCCAGCAGCCGCGGCCTCCAGGGGGCAAAAGAGACCCAGTACTTC.